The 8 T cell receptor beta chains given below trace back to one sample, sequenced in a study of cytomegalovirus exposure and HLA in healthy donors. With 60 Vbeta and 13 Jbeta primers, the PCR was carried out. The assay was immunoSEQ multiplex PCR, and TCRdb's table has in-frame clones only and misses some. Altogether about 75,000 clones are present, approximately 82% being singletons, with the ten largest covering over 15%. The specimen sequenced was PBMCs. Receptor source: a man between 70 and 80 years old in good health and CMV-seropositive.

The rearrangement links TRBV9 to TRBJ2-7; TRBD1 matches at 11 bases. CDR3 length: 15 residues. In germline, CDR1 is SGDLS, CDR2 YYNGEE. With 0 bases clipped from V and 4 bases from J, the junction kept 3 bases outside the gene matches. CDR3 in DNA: TGTGCCAGCAGCGTAGGGACAGGGGGCGCTTACGAGCAGTACTTC. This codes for CASSVGTGGAYEQYF.

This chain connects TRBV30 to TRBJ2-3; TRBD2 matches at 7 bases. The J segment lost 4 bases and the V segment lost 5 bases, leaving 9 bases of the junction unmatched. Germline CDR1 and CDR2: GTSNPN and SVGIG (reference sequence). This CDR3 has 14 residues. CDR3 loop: CAWAVGGSADTQYF. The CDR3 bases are TGTGCCTGGGCAGTCGGCGGGAGTGCAGATACGCAGTATTTT.

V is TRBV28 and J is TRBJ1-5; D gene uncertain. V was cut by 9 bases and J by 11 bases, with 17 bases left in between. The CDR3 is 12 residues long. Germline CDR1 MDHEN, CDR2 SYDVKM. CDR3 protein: CASGDGYLAQHF. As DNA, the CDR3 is TGTGCCAGTGGCGACGGCTATCTAGCCCAGCATTTT.

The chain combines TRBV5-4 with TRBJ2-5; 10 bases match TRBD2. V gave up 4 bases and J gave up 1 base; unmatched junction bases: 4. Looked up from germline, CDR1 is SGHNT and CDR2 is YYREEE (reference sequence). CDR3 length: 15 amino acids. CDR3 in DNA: TGTGCCAGCAGCCTCCGGACTAGCGGCCAAGAGACCCAGTACTTC. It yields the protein CASSLRTSGQETQYF.

CDR3 DNA sequence: TGCGCCAGCAGCTTGGGGCCAGGGTCCTACGAGCAGTACTTC. Amino acid sequence: CASSLGPGSYEQYF. The V and J genes are TRBV5-1 and TRBJ2-7; D possibly corresponds to TRBD1 (5 bases). CDR3 length: 14 amino acids. Germline V gene sequence: CDR1 SGHRS, CDR2 YFSETQ. Deletions cut 0 bases from V and 1 base from J, with 8 bases between.

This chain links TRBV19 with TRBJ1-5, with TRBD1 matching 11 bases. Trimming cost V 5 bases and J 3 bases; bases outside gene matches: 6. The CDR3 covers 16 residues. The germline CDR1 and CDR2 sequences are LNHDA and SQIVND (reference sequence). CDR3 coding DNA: TGTGCCAGTAGTCAGGGACAGGGGGTGAACAATCAGCCCCAGCATTTT. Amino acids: CASSQGQGVNNQPQHF.

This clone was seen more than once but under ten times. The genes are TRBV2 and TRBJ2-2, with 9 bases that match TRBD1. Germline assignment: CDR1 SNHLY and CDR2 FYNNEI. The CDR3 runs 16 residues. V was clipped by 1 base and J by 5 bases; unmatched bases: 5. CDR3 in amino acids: CASSEDRGLGTGELFF. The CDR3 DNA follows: TGTGCCAGCAGTGAAGACAGGGGGCTAGGGACCGGGGAGCTGTTTTTT.

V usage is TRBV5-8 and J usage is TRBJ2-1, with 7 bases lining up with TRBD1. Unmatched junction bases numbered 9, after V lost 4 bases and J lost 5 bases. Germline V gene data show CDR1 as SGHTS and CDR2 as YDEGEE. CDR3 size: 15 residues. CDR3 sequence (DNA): TGTGCCAGCAGCCCCTCCCCTGACAGGGACAATGAGCAGTTCTTC. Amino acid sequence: CASSPSPDRDNEQFF. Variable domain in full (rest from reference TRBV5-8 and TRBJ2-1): EAGVTQSPTHLIKTRGQQATLRCSPISGHTSVYWYQQALGLGLQFLLWYDEGEERNRGNFPPRFSGRQFPNYSSELNVNALELEDSALYLCASSPSPDRDNEQFFGPGTRLTVL.